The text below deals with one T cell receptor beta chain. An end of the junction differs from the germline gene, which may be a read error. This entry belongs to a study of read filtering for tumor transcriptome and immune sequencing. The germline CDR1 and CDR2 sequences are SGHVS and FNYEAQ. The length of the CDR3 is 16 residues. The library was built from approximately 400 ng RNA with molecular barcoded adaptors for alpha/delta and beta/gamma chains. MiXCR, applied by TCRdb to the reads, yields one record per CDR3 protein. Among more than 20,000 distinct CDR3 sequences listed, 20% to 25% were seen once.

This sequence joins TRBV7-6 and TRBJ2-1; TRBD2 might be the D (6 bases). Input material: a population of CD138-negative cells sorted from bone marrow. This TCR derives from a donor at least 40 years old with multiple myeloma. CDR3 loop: CASSPGLPISYNEHFF. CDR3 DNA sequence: TGTGCCAGCAGTCCGGGACTCCCGATCTCCTACAATGAGCATTTCTTC.